Included here is one T cell receptor beta chain sequence, with context. This entry comes from a study of T cell responses to AZD1222 COVID-19 vaccine. This CDR3 is 16 amino acids long. The V gene end was trimmed by 3 bases and the J gene end by 4 bases; junction bases not matched to a gene: 9. Per the germline V gene, CDR1 is KGHSH and CDR2 is LQKENI. Generated by immunoSEQ multiplex PCR, the TCRdb table keeps only in-frame clones and is missing some. Found here are roughly 150,000 clones, 85% to 95% of them singletons; the top ten hold under 6.5%. This clonotype was sampled from an adult in good health. The sequencing here drew on peripheral blood, taken on day 0 of AZD1222 vaccination. The chain has TRBV18 and TRBJ1-2; 9 bases fit TRBD1. The CDR3 coding sequence is TGTGCCAGCTCACCCGGGACAGGGACCAACTCCTATGGCTACACCTTC. It translates to CASSPGTGTNSYGYTF.